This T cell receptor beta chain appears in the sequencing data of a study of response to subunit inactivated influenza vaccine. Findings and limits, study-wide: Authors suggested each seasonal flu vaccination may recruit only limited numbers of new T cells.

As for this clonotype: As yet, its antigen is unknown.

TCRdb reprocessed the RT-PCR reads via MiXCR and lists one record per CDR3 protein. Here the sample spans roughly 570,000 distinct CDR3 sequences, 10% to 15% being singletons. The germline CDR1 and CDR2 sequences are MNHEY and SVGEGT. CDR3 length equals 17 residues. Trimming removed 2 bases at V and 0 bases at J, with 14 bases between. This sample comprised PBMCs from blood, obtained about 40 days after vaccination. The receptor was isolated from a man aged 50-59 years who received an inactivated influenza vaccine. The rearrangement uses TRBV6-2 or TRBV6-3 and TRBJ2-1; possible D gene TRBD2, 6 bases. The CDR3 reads CASSYLFGGISYNEQFF. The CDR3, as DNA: TGTGCCAGCAGTTACCTGTTCGGGGGAATCTCCTACAATGAGCAGTTCTTC.